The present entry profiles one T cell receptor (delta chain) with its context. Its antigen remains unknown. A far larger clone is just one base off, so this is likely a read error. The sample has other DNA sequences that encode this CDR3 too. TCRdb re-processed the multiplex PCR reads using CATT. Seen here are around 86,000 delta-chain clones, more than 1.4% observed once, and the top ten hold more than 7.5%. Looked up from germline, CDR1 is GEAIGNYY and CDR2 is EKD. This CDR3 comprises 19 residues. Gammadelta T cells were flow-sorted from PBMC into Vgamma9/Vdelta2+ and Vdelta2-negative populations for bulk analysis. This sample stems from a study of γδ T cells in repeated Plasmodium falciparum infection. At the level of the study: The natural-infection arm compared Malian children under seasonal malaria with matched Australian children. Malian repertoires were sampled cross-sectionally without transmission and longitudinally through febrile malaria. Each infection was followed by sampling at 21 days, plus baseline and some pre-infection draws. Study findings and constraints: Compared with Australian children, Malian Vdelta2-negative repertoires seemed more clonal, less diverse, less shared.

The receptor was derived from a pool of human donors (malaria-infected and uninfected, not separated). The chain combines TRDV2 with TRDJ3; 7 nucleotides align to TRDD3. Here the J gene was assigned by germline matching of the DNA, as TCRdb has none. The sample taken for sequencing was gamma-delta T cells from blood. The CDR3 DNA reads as TGTGCCTGCGACACCCGCCTGGGGGCCTACTCCTGGGACACCCGACAGATGTTTTTC. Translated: CACDTRLGAYSWDTRQMFF.